Presented here are 12 T cell receptor beta chains from one specimen sequenced in a study of cytomegalovirus exposure and HLA in healthy donors. Use of 60 Vbeta and 13 Jbeta primers characterized the PCR. Sequencing was performed with immunoSEQ multiplex PCR; in TCRdb, only in-frame clones are kept and a portion is missing. The sample lists 130,000 to 150,000 clones, approximately 78% occurring once. Sequences were obtained from PBMCs. The receptors stem from a man aged 40-50 years in good health and CMV-seropositive.

The V call is TRBV6-5, the J call TRBJ2-5, with 10 bases lining up with TRBD1. The J call may be in error: the DNA end matches TRBJ2-7 better. Germline V gene data show CDR1 as MNHEY and CDR2 as SVGAGI. The CDR3 extends over 15 amino acids. This chain's CDR3 is CASSFGGQGTYEQYF. The CDR3 DNA is TGTGCCAGCAGTTTTGGGGGACAGGGGACCTACGAGCAGTACTTC.

In regard to this clone: A read error may account for a junction end that differs from germline. The J gene is TRBJ2-7, the V gene TRBV7-9; weak D call: TRBD2 (5 bases). The germline gives CDR1 SEHNR, CDR2 FQNEAQ (reference sequence). This CDR3 comprises 15 residues. CDR3 in amino acids: CSSSLKEADPYEQYF. CDR3 DNA sequence: TGTTCCAGCAGCTTGAAAGAAGCGGATCCCTACGAGCAGTACTTC.

The V call is TRBV7-6, the J call TRBJ2-1; 9 bases line up with TRBD2. Per germline, CDR1 SGHVS and CDR2 FNYEAQ. The CDR3 runs to 17 residues. V gave up 1 base and J gave up 7 bases; unmatched junction bases: 11. This chain's CDR3 is CASSLGRQREVGNEQFF. The CDR3 nucleotides are TGTGCCAGCAGCTTAGGCCGGCAGCGGGAGGTTGGGAATGAGCAGTTCTTC.

This chain connects TRBV6-5 to TRBJ2-7; D uncertain. There are 11 residues in the CDR3. Germline V gives CDR1 MNHEY, CDR2 SVGAGI. Deletions cut 3 bases from V and 4 bases from J, with 4 bases between. The CDR3: CASSYLYEQYF. For the CDR3, the DNA is TGTGCCAGCAGTTATCTGTACGAGCAGTACTTC.

The V and J genes are TRBV5-1 and TRBJ2-1, with 9 positions matching TRBD2. The CDR3 covers 16 residues. The V segment lost 3 bases and the J segment 6 bases; nucleotides outside the gene matches: 10. CDR1 and CDR2 (germline): SGHRS, YFSETQ. The CDR3 is CASSSLGSGRINEQFF. The CDR3 DNA is TGCGCCAGCAGCTCTCTAGGAAGCGGGAGGATCAATGAGCAGTTCTTC.

The rearrangement joins TRBV28 to TRBJ2-7; 9 nucleotides agree with TRBD1. This CDR3 is built from 15 residues. The V gene's germline CDR1 is MDHEN and CDR2 SYDVKM. Trimming at V came to 6 bases and at J to 9 bases, leaving 15 bases not matched to a gene. CDR3 protein: CASRGTGQGSRRQYF. CDR3 nucleotide sequence: TGTGCCAGCAGAGGGACGGGACAGGGATCTCGGAGGCAGTACTTC. The full variable domain, in which reference TRBV28 and TRBJ2-7 provide the parts outside the CDR3, is DVKVTQSSRYLVKRTGEKVFLECVQDMDHENMFWYRQDPGLGLRLIYFSYDVKMKEKGDIPEGYSVSREKKERFSLILESASTNQTSMYLCASRGTGQGSRRQYFGPGTRLTVT.

J is TRBJ2-1 and V is TRBV6-1; 8 bases line up with TRBD2. CDR3 length: 15 amino acids. Germline lookup yields CDR1 MNHNS and CDR2 SASEGT. The V segment lost 6 bases and the J segment 1 base; nucleotides outside the gene matches: 5. Here the CDR3 DNA reads TGTGCCAGCAGAACCGGGACTAGATCCTACAATGAGCAGTTCTTC. Translated: CASRTGTRSYNEQFF.

The rearrangement links TRBV5-6 to TRBJ2-7; no firm D call. V was pared by 4 bases and J by 7 bases, with 18 bases between. Germline assignment: CDR1 SGHDT and CDR2 YYEEEE. The CDR3 length is 14 residues. CDR3 sequence: CASSPSRNPREQYF. CDR3 nucleotide sequence: TGTGCCAGCAGCCCCTCGCGGAACCCTCGGGAGCAGTACTTC. Filled out from reference TRBV5-6 and TRBJ2-7, the complete variable domain reads DAGVTQSPTHLIKTRGQQVTLRCSPKSGHDTVSWYQQALGQGPQFIFQYYEEEERQRGNFPDRFSGHQFPNYSSELNVNALLLGDSALYLCASSPSRNPREQYFGPGTRLTVT.

The CDR3, as DNA: TGTGCCTGGAGTGCCGGGACAGGTTTCGAAAAACTGTTTTTT. This translates into CAWSAGTGFEKLFF. The V call is TRBV30, the J call TRBJ1-4, with 8 bases aligning to TRBD1. The CDR3 is 14 amino acids. CDR1 and CDR2 from the germline V gene are GTSNPN and SVGIG (reference sequence). Losses at the gene ends were 1 base for V and 8 bases for J; bases not matched to a gene: 6.

The V gene is TRBV28, the J gene TRBJ1-1; no definite D call. Per the germline V gene, CDR1 is MDHEN and CDR2 is SYDVKM. The CDR3 length is 14 residues. Trimming removed 3 bases at V and 6 bases at J, with 14 bases between. The CDR3 DNA follows: TGTGCCAGCAGTTTTGTAGCGGAGAGTCCTGAAGCTTTCTTT. Amino acid sequence: CASSFVAESPEAFF.

The chain employs TRBV6-5 and TRBJ1-1; D not resolved. CDR3 length: 16 amino acids. The germline V and J ends were trimmed by 4 bases and 3 bases, with 18 bases remaining between them. The germline V gene encodes CDR1 MNHEY and CDR2 SVGAGI. The CDR3 region is CASSSTRYGVDTEAFF. DNA for the CDR3: TGTGCCAGCAGTTCGACGAGGTACGGTGTCGACACTGAAGCTTTCTTT.

The chain joins TRBV6-6 to TRBJ2-7; the match to TRBD2 covers 10 bases. The V segment lost 7 bases and the J segment 0 bases; nucleotides outside the gene matches: 6. Germline CDR1 reads MNHNY; CDR2 reads SVGAGI (reference sequence). The CDR3 extends over 15 amino acids. CDR3 in DNA: TGTGCCAGCACCGCGGGACTAGCGAGCTCCTACGAGCAGTACTTC. Its protein is CASTAGLASSYEQYF.